These 17 T cell receptor beta chains were all obtained from the same sample, sequenced in a study of blood T cell repertoires in COVID-19. Some clones are missing from TCRdb's copy, which holds only in-frame ones; the method was immunoSEQ multiplex PCR. The data show about 300,000 clones, just under 90% seen once. Input material: peripheral blood. Every receptor here comes from a woman aged 25-40 years with COVID-19, enrolled during active disease.

This clone has a single count. The chain links TRBV6-1 to TRBJ2-5, with D hard to call. The germline gives CDR1 MNHNS, CDR2 SASEGT. Between the trimmed V and J ends, which lost 1 base and 5 bases, there was a span of 8 bases. The CDR3 is 13 amino acids. The CDR3 DNA is TGTGCCAGCAGTGAAGGTGTGCGCGAGACCCAGTACTTC. Translating it yields CASSEGVRETQYF.

The CDR3 DNA sequence: TGTGCCAGCAGCTTAGAGCAGGGCCCCTATGGCTACACCTTC. This encodes CASSLEQGPYGYTF. The V and J genes are TRBV7-2 and TRBJ1-2; tentative D call: TRBD1 (5 bases). The CDR3 runs 14 residues. With 1 base removed from V and 4 bases from J, the gap between germline ends came to 10 bases. Per germline, CDR1 SGHTA and CDR2 FQGNSA.

This chain uses TRBV30 with TRBJ1-4, with no clear D. Germline CDR1 reads GTSNPN; CDR2 reads SVGIG (reference sequence). The CDR3 runs to 15 residues. V lost 4 bases and J 5 bases, leaving 17 bases between the germline ends. The CDR3 loop is CAWTDQGGRNEKLFF. Written as DNA, the CDR3 is TGTGCCTGGACAGATCAAGGAGGGAGGAATGAAAAACTGTTTTTT. Full variable domain (remainder filled in from reference TRBV30 and TRBJ1-4): SQTIHQWPATLVQPVGSPLSLECTVEGTSNPNLYWYRQAAGRGLQLLFYSVGIGQISSEVPQNLSASRPQDRQFILSSKKLLLSDSGFYLCAWTDQGGRNEKLFFGSGTQLSVL.

The chain is built from TRBV2 and TRBJ2-7; the D gene is possibly TRBD1 (5 bases). Deletions cut 2 bases from V and 4 bases from J, with 6 bases between. CDR1 is SNHLY, CDR2 FYNNEI, per germline. This CDR3 comprises 12 residues. CDR3 sequence (DNA): TGTGCCAGCAGTGAACAGGGTTACGAGCAGTACTTC. This codes for CASSEQGYEQYF.

The chain combines TRBV12-5 with TRBJ2-3; the match to TRBD1 covers 8 bases. The CDR3 contains 15 residues. V lost 5 bases to trimming and J lost 0 bases; unmatched junction nucleotides: 4. The germline CDR1 and CDR2 sequences are LGHNT and FRNRAP. DNA of the CDR3: TGTGCTAGTGGTCCGGACAGGGCTAGCACAGATACGCAGTATTTT. Protein: CASGPDRASTDTQYF.

The J gene is TRBJ2-5, the V gene TRBV11-3; 9 bases are shared with TRBD2. Germline CDR1 is SGHNT and CDR2 is YENEEA. The CDR3 is 15 amino acids. Trimming at V came to 5 bases and at J to 4 bases, leaving 8 bases not matched to a gene. Here the CDR3 DNA reads TGTGCCAGCAGCCCCGGGACTAGCACCCCAGAGACCCAGTACTTC. Its protein product is CASSPGTSTPETQYF.

The V and J genes are TRBV9 and TRBJ1-2; 10 nucleotides line up with TRBD1. The CDR3 is 19 amino acids. With V trimmed by 0 bases and J by 4 bases, 15 bases remained unmatched. Germline V gene data show CDR1 as SGDLS and CDR2 as YYNGEE. This chain's CDR3 is CASSVGPPLGTGVGYGYTF. In nucleotides, the CDR3 is TGTGCCAGCAGCGTAGGCCCCCCGTTAGGGACAGGGGTCGGCTATGGCTACACCTTC.

The rearrangement links TRBV5-1 to TRBJ1-6, with D possibly TRBD1 on 5 matching bases. Between the trimmed V and J ends, which lost 0 bases and 8 bases, there was a span of 18 bases. The CDR3 is made up of 17 amino acids. Germline V lookup: CDR1 SGHRS, CDR2 YFSETQ. The CDR3 nucleotides read TGCGCCAGCAGCTTGGGGGCAGGGCCGGCCCTATATTCACCCCTCCACTTT. It yields the protein CASSLGAGPALYSPLHF.

The chain is built from TRBV6-5 and TRBJ1-4; TRBD1 matches 8 bases. The germline gives CDR1 MNHEY, CDR2 SVGAGI. The CDR3 totals 14 residues. V trimming: 8 bases; J trimming: 4 bases; junction bases outside the gene matches: 6. CDR3 loop: CASLQGAINEKLFF. CDR3 bases: TGTGCCAGCCTTCAGGGGGCCATTAATGAAAAACTGTTTTTT.

The V gene is TRBV6-2 or TRBV6-3, the J gene TRBJ1-1, with D possibly matching TRBD1 (5 bases). The CDR3 has 13 residues. V was cut by 5 bases and J by 1 base, with 8 bases left in between. The germline V gene encodes CDR1 MNHEY and CDR2 SVGEGT. CDR3 nucleotides: TGTGCCAGCAGTAGCAGGGAGAACACTGAAGCTTTCTTT. As protein: CASSSRENTEAFF.

The chain carries TRBV30 and TRBJ1-5; D remains unclear. Germline V gene lookup returns CDR1 GTSNPN and CDR2 SVGIG (reference sequence). The CDR3 totals 13 residues. V lost 3 bases, J lost 9 bases, and 15 bases lay in between. The CDR3 DNA sequence: TGTGCCTGGAGCGCCGGAGGCGGCTGGCCCCAGCATTTT. The encoded protein is CAWSAGGGWPQHF.

The genes are TRBV9 and TRBJ2-1; TRBD2 matches 7 bases. Germline V gives CDR1 SGDLS, CDR2 YYNGEE. Losses at the gene ends were 0 bases for V and 7 bases for J; bases not matched to a gene: 10. CDR3 length: 16 residues. CDR3 residues: CASSVGLSGTINEQFF. CDR3 in DNA: TGTGCCAGCAGCGTAGGATTAAGCGGGACTATAAATGAGCAGTTCTTC.

The V and J genes are TRBV3-1 (or the pseudogene TRBV3-2) and TRBJ1-1; a possible D gene is TRBD1 (5 bases). From germline, CDR1 is LGHDT and CDR2 YNNKEL (reference sequence). The V gene lost 8 bases and the J gene lost 8 bases, with 12 bases spanning the gap. The CDR3 is made up of 11 amino acids. The CDR3, as DNA: TGTGCCAGCCGTGATCGGGGGGAAGCTTTCTTT. This translates into CASRDRGEAFF.

The chain links TRBV11-3 to TRBJ1-2; maybe TRBD1 (5 bases). Germline CDR1 and CDR2: SGHNT and YENEEA. This CDR3 spans 16 amino acids. V was shortened by 4 bases and J by 3 bases, with 18 bases between the two germline ends. The CDR3 DNA follows: TGTGCCAGCAGCTCGCAGGGTGTGTTTTCGGACTATGGCTACACCTTC. Encoded protein: CASSSQGVFSDYGYTF.

This rearrangement joins TRBV2 to TRBJ1-1, with D maybe TRBD1 (5 bases). The V and J ends lost 3 bases and 1 base respectively, with 12 bases between them. The CDR3 totals 15 residues. Germline CDR1 and CDR2: SNHLY and FYNNEI. In DNA, the CDR3 is TGTGCCAGCAGTGAGGGGGGGAGTACGAACACTGAAGCTTTCTTT. This translates into CASSEGGSTNTEAFF.

V gene TRBV4-2 combines with J gene TRBJ2-5, with TRBD2 identical over 11 bases. Germline V lookup: CDR1 LGHNA, CDR2 YNFKEQ. Trimming cost V 3 bases and J 5 bases; bases outside gene matches: 8. The CDR3 contains 16 residues. CDR3 amino acids: CASSHASGGFVETQYF. Written as DNA, the CDR3 is TGTGCCAGCAGCCACGCTAGCGGGGGGTTTGTTGAGACCCAGTACTTC.

This clone was counted a few times. The chain carries TRBV7-9 and TRBJ2-5; 7 positions match TRBD2. Trimming took 4 bases from V and 5 from J; bases not matched to a gene: 10. This CDR3 region has 15 residues. CDR1 is SEHNR, CDR2 FQNEAQ, per germline (reference sequence). This CDR3 reads CASSYFLGGVETQYF. In nucleotides, the CDR3 is TGTGCCAGCAGCTACTTCCTGGGGGGGGTTGAGACCCAGTACTTC.